The 13 T cell receptor beta chains presented below share a single source sample, sequenced in a study of cytomegalovirus exposure and HLA in healthy donors. 13 Jbeta primers and 60 Vbeta primers were used for the PCR. Method: immunoSEQ multiplex PCR; TCRdb's copy keeps in-frame clones and lacks some. This sample yields around 160,000 clones, of which nearly 80% are seen a single time; over 13% belongs to the top ten. Specimen: PBMCs. The receptors were sampled from a man in his fifties or sixties in good health and CMV-seropositive.

This chain connects TRBV5-4 to TRBJ1-1, with D perhaps TRBD1 (5 bases). V was clipped by 3 bases and J by 8 bases, with 14 bases between them. This CDR3 spans 13 amino acids. CDR1 is SGHNT and CDR2 is YYREEE in the germline V gene (reference sequence). CDR3 residues: CASSSPGQPEAFF. DNA of the CDR3: TGTGCCAGCAGCTCACCTGGACAACCAGAAGCTTTCTTT.

The rearrangement uses TRBV2 and TRBJ1-3; unclear D gene. With 2 bases removed from V and 2 bases from J, the gap between germline ends came to 10 bases. The CDR3 sequence is 15 residues long. CDR1 SNHLY and CDR2 FYNNEI come from the germline V gene. The CDR3 protein is CASSERRAAGNTIYF. The DNA for the CDR3 is TGTGCCAGCAGTGAAAGGCGGGCTGCTGGAAACACCATATATTTT.

The chain links TRBV5-5 to TRBJ1-1, with a possible D match to TRBD1 (5 bases). This CDR3 comprises 13 residues. Per the germline V gene, CDR1 is SGHKS and CDR2 is YYEKEE (reference sequence). Between the trimmed V and J ends, which lost 2 bases and 1 base, there was a span of 6 bases. The CDR3 sequence: CASSFGANTEAFF. As DNA, the CDR3 is TGTGCCAGCAGCTTTGGGGCGAACACTGAAGCTTTCTTT. The full variable domain, in which reference TRBV5-5 and TRBJ1-1 provide the parts outside the CDR3, is DAGVTQSPTHLIKTRGQQVTLRCSPISGHKSVSWYQQVLGQGPQFIFQYYEKEERGRGNFPDRFSARQFPNYSSELNVNALLLGDSALYLCASSFGANTEAFFGQGTRLTVV.

The V and J genes are TRBV11-3 and TRBJ2-1, with 10 bases that match TRBD1. Germline trimming cut 4 bases from V and 8 bases from J; bases unmatched to any gene: 11. The CDR3 contains 16 residues. Germline lookup yields CDR1 SGHNT and CDR2 YENEEA. CDR3 sequence (DNA): TGTGCCAGCAGCTCCTGGACAGGGGGGCGGGTCGATGAGCAGTTCTTC. Residues: CASSSWTGGRVDEQFF. Combining the CDR3 with reference TRBV11-3 and TRBJ2-1 gives the whole variable domain EAGVVQSPRYKIIEKKQPVAFWCNPISGHNTLYWYLQNLGQGPELLIRYENEEAVDDSQLPKDRFSAERLKGVDSTLKIQPAELGDSAVYLCASSSWTGGRVDEQFFGPGTRLTVL.

The gene calls are TRBV29-1 and TRBJ2-4; 7 nucleotides align to TRBD2. Trimming at V came to 4 bases and at J to 7 bases, leaving 7 bases not matched to a gene. Germline-derived CDR1 and CDR2 are SQVTM and ANQGSEA. CDR3 length: 13 amino acids. The CDR3 bases are TGCAGCGTTGGGGGGGGGACGTTTAACATTCAGTACTTC. This codes for CSVGGGTFNIQYF.

V gene TRBV7-2 combines with J gene TRBJ2-3; the D is unclear. The V gene's germline CDR1 is SGHTA and CDR2 FQGNSA. Trimming cost V 1 base and J 0 bases, with 11 bases left between them. The CDR3 spans 16 residues. DNA for the CDR3: TGTGCCAGCAGCTTAGTTTTACAGCCTAGCACAGATACGCAGTATTTT. Residues: CASSLVLQPSTDTQYF.

CDR3 loop: CASSSGGPNTEAFF. The DNA of the CDR3 is TGTGCCAGCAGCTCGGGGGGCCCGAACACTGAAGCTTTCTTT. The gene calls are TRBV5-6 and TRBJ1-1; a possible D gene is TRBD1 (6 bases). In germline, CDR1 is SGHDT, CDR2 YYEEEE. The V end was cut by 3 bases, the J end by 1 base, with 10 bases between. CDR3 length equals 14 residues.

The V and J genes are TRBV9 and TRBJ1-4; tentatively, D is TRBD1 (5 bases). The V end lost 0 bases, the J end lost 8 bases, and 14 bases lay between the germline ends. The CDR3 contains 15 residues. CDR1 is SGDLS, CDR2 YYNGEE, per germline. CDR3 bases: TGTGCCAGCAGCGTAGCTACGGGGGAAGGGGAAAAACTGTTTTTT. As protein: CASSVATGEGEKLFF.

For this clone: This same CDR3 is encoded by further DNA sequences in the sample. CDR3 loop: CASSLDRGGYGYTF. The CDR3 DNA follows: TGTGCCAGCAGTTTAGACAGGGGTGGCTATGGCTACACCTTC. The V call is TRBV27, the J call TRBJ1-2; 8 nucleotides match TRBD1. Germline V gene data show CDR1 as MNHEY and CDR2 as SMNVEV (reference sequence). This CDR3 has 14 amino acids. J gave up 4 bases and V 2 bases, and 3 bases lay outside the gene matches.

The chain combines TRBV7-9 with TRBJ2-3; the D gene is possibly TRBD1 (7 bases). The V end lost 10 bases, the J end lost 0 bases, and 11 bases lay between the germline ends. The CDR3 spans 13 residues. Germline CDR1 is SEHNR and CDR2 is FQNEAQ (reference sequence). As DNA, the CDR3 is TGTGCCAAGGGGGGACAGAGCACAGATACGCAGTATTTT. This codes for CAKGGQSTDTQYF.

V and J are TRBV21-1 and TRBJ2-1; the table names TRBD1, a call not compared with the DNA. TRBV21-1 is a documented pseudogene. The CDR3 runs 22 residues. This chain's CDR3 is CASSKKGIGQGLDSRSYNEQFF. The CDR3 DNA follows: TGTGCCAGCAGCAAAAAGGGAATAGGACAGGGGTTAGATAGCCGCTCCTACAATGAGCAGTTCTTC.

The chain employs TRBV30 and TRBJ1-2; D unresolved. CDR3 length equals 13 residues. Germline V gives CDR1 GTSNPN, CDR2 SVGIG (reference sequence). Deletions cut 0 bases from V and 1 base from J, with 6 bases between. The CDR3 nucleotides read TGTGCCTGGAGTGTCCAGGATAACTATGGCTACACCTTC. Translated: CAWSVQDNYGYTF.

The gene calls are TRBV6-1 and TRBJ2-7; the D is unclear. The CDR3 extends over 12 amino acids. Trimming stripped 3 bases from V and 3 bases from J, with 6 bases between. Germline values: CDR1 MNHNS, CDR2 SASEGT. The CDR3 region is CASSESDYEQYV. The CDR3 DNA follows: TGTGCCAGCAGTGAGTCAGACTACGAGCAGTACGTC.